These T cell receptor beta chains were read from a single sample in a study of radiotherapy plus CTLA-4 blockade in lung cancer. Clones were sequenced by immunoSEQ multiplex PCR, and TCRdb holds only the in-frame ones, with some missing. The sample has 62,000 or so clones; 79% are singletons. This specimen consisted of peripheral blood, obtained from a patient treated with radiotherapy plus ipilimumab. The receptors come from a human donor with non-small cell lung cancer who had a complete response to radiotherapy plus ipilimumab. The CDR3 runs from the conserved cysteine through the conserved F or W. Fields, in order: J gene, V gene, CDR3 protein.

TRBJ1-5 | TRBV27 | CASSSRNRDRNQPQHF
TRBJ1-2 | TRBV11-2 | CASSSGQNYGYTF
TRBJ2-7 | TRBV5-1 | CASSLATGAYSYEQYF
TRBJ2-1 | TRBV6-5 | CASSYATTRNEQFF
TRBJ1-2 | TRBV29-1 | CSVEGGYTF
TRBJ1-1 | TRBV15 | CATATGMNTEAFF
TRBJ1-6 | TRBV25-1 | CASRARDRVNSPLHF
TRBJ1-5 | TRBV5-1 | CASSRGGNQPQHF
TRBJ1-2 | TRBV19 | CASTPPGNYGYTF
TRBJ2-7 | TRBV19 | CASSIASGPGNYEQYF
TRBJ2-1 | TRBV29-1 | CSVEPLLAGEAMRNEQFF
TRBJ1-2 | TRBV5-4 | CASSFTGGPNSNYGYTF
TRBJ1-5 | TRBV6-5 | CASSPRVSNQPQHF
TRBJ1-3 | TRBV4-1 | CASSASAGNTIYF
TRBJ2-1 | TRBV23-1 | CAKGGGCSGSANEQFF
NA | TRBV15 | CATSRAKGASEQYF
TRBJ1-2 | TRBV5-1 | CASSLEPKGGYTF
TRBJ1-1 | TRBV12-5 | CASTWGRETEAFF
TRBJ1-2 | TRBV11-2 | CASSNRVGGDYGYTF
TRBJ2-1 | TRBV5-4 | CASRATSGDGDEQFF
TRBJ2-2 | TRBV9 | CASSVGGGELFF
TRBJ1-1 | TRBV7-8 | CASSLVKTTEAFF
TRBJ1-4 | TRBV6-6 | CASSIQGIELFF
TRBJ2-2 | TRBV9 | CASSGRGRSNTGELFF
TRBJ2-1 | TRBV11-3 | CASSLASDGTGKFF
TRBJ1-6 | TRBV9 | CASSVQEGSRNSPLHF